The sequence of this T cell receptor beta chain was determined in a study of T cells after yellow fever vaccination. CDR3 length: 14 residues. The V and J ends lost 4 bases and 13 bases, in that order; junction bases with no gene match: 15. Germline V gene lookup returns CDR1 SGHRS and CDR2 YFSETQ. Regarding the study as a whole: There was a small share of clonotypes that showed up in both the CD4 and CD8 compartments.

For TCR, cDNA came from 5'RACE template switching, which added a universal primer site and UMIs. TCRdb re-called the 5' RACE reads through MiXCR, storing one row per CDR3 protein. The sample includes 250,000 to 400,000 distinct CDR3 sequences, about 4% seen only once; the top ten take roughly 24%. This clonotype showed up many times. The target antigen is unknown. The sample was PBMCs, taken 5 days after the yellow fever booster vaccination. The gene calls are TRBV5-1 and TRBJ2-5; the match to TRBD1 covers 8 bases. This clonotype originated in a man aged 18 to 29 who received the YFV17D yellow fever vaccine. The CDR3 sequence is CASSTGQGQALRYF. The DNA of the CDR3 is TGCGCCAGCAGCACCGGACAGGGACAGGCGCTAAGGTACTTC.